Shown below are 4 T cell receptor beta chains from a single sample sequenced in a study of CD8 T cells in ankylosing spondylitis (dated by TCRdb to the late 2010s). For these TCRs, the target antigens are not known. The full study reports these points: A TCR beta motif of 8 or 9 highly homologous amino acid variants appeared characteristic of blood from ankylosing spondylitis patients.

The library was prepared using 5' RACE. Sequencing was carried out with an Illumina HiSeq 2500. Starting from the raw public reads, TCRdb applied fastp trimming at Q25, assembled clones with MiXCR and retained in-frame beta chains. Rows matching on CDR3 protein sequence are summarized as one entry with the most common DNA and genes. The sample table lists a few hundred thousand distinct CDR3 sequences, 15% to 20% of them with a count of one. The ten most abundant clones make up approximately 1% of the sample. The sequenced sample consisted of blood, either unsorted or a sorted T cell fraction (not recorded which). The origin of the receptors is a male donor with ankylosing spondylitis.

This chain uses TRBV12-3 or TRBV12-4 with TRBJ2-7; D is perhaps TRBD1 (6 bases). Between the trimmed V and J ends, which lost 3 bases and 3 bases, there was a span of 27 bases. The CDR3 is 19 amino acids. CDR3 residues: CASSLFPLWTAHSLYEQYF. CDR3 DNA: TGTGCCAGCAGTTTGTTCCCTTTGTGGACAGCTCATTCACTCTACGAGCAGTACTTC.

This clonotype has a count of ten or more. J is TRBJ2-7 and V is TRBV5-1, with D hard to call. V gave up 0 bases and J gave up 7 bases, with 8 bases separating them. The CDR3 is made up of 12 amino acids. Germline V gene data show CDR1 as SGHRS and CDR2 as YFSETQ. The DNA for the CDR3 is TGCGCCAGCAGCTTGGATCGTTCTGAGCAGTACTTC. Translation: CASSLDRSEQYF.

This clonotype has just a few counts. J is TRBJ1-1 and V is TRBV10-3; 10 bases agree with TRBD1. V lost 7 bases to trimming and J lost 2 bases; unmatched junction nucleotides: 4. From germline, CDR1 is ENHRY and CDR2 SYGVKD. CDR3 length equals 14 residues. CDR3 bases: TGTGCCATCAACAGACAGGGGGCAAACACTGAAGCTTTCTTT. This translates into CAINRQGANTEAFF.

There are a few counts of this clonotype. This chain uses TRBV6-1 with TRBJ1-1, with D maybe TRBD1 (5 bases). CDR1 and CDR2 from the germline V gene are MNHNS and SASEGT. The CDR3 contains 13 residues. V lost 6 bases and J 5 bases, leaving 13 bases between the germline ends. The CDR3 bases are TGTGCCAGCAGGGGGGACGGTTGGACTGAAGCTTTCTTT. Protein sequence: CASRGDGWTEAFF.